This passage covers 11 T cell receptor beta chains from one sample sequenced in a study of T cell changes during pregnancy in multiple sclerosis. The repertoire was sequenced with immunoSEQ multiplex PCR; TCRdb's copy has only in-frame clones and lacks some. Among about 110,000 clones listed, just over 90% were seen once. The starting material was peripheral blood, obtained after pregnancy. Source of these receptors: a female donor with multiple sclerosis, enrolled in a pregnancy study.

The genes are TRBV6-4 and TRBJ1-6, with 11 bases fitting TRBD1. Germline trimming cut 6 bases from V and 7 bases from J; bases unmatched to any gene: 8. Germline V lookup: CDR1 MRHNA, CDR2 SNTAGT. The length of the CDR3 is 16 residues. CDR3 sequence: CASRGTGGSGNSPLHF. The CDR3 region has the DNA TGTGCCAGCAGAGGGACAGGGGGTTCAGGGAATTCACCCCTCCACTTT.

The V gene is TRBV6-4, the J gene TRBJ1-1, with 9 bases identical to TRBD1. V lost 5 bases, J lost 7 bases, and 5 bases stayed unmatched. Germline V gives CDR1 MRHNA, CDR2 SNTAGT. This CDR3 spans 13 amino acids. The chain's CDR3 is CASSFRTGDEAFF. In DNA form, the CDR3 reads TGTGCCAGCAGTTTTAGGACAGGGGATGAAGCTTTCTTT.

As for this clone: An end of the junction does not agree with germline; a read error may underlie this. The chain joins TRBV16 to TRBJ1-2; 8 bases align to TRBD1. The CDR3 is 12 residues long. CDR1 is KGHSY and CDR2 is FQNENV in the germline V gene. As DNA, the CDR3 is TGTGCCAGCAGCCCCGGGACAGGCGTCTTCCACTTC. Protein sequence: CASSPGTGVFHF.

The V and J genes are TRBV6-4 and TRBJ2-3; D ambiguous. Germline-derived CDR1 and CDR2 are MRHNA and SNTAGT. The germline V and J ends were trimmed by 2 bases and 9 bases, with 12 bases remaining between them. The CDR3 covers 13 residues. The CDR3: CASSDPIRSTQYF. As DNA, the CDR3 is TGTGCCAGCAGTGACCCCATCCGGTCAACGCAGTATTTT.

The chain uses TRBV5-1 and TRBJ2-7; 8 bases line up with TRBD1. CDR3 length: 15 amino acids. The germline V gene encodes CDR1 SGHRS and CDR2 YFSETQ. V lost 4 bases, J lost 3 bases, and 9 bases stayed unmatched. The chain's CDR3 is CASSPRQGKGYEQYF. CDR3 DNA sequence: TGCGCCAGCAGCCCCCGACAGGGGAAGGGCTACGAGCAGTACTTC.

This clone was observed at least ten times. This sequence joins TRBV2 and TRBJ1-2; possible D gene TRBD1, 6 bases. V gave up 4 bases and J gave up 4 bases, with 13 bases separating them. CDR3 size: 14 residues. The germline CDR1 and CDR2 sequences are SNHLY and FYNNEI. The chain's CDR3 is CASSVPGGGYGYTF. The CDR3 nucleotides are TGTGCCAGCAGTGTACCGGGAGGGGGCTATGGCTACACCTTC.

This chain joins TRBV4-1 and TRBJ2-5; D may be TRBD2 (6 bases). The germline gives CDR1 MGHRA, CDR2 YSYEKL. Trimming took 3 bases from V and 5 from J, leaving 16 bases between them. This CDR3 has 15 residues. The CDR3 coding sequence is TGCGCCAGCAGCCAGGGTGGTTCGCGGGGCGAGACCCAGTACTTC. Protein sequence: CASSQGGSRGETQYF.

The chain uses TRBV5-1 and TRBJ1-2, with 8 bases matching TRBD1. Per germline, CDR1 SGHRS and CDR2 YFSETQ. V shed 0 bases and J 6 bases; nucleotides not matched to a gene: 4. There are 14 residues in the CDR3. The DNA for the CDR3 is TGCGCCAGCAGCTTGGCGACAGGGGAGGATGGCTACACCTTC. Amino acids: CASSLATGEDGYTF.

CDR3: CASSLGDGGYTF. DNA of the CDR3: TGTGCCAGCAGCTTAGGAGATGGTGGCTACACCTTC. The rearrangement joins TRBV7-9 to TRBJ1-2; D ambiguous. The CDR3 spans 12 residues. V lost 1 base and J lost 7, with 7 bases in between. Germline V CDR1 and CDR2: SEHNR, FQNEAQ (reference sequence).

CDR3 amino acids: CSVAVRLAGDTDTQYF. The DNA for the CDR3 is TGCAGCGTTGCCGTTCGACTAGCGGGGGACACAGATACGCAGTATTTT. This sequence joins TRBV29-1 and TRBJ2-3, with 12 bases aligning to TRBD2. Unmatched junction bases numbered 7, after V lost 4 bases and J lost 2 bases. Germline CDR1 is SQVTM and CDR2 is ANQGSEA. The CDR3 runs 16 residues.

V and J are TRBV7-6 and TRBJ2-7; 8 bases fit TRBD2. Germline assignment: CDR1 SGHVS and CDR2 FNYEAQ. The CDR3 has 13 amino acids. The trim removed 5 bases at V and 4 bases at J, leaving 4 bases unmatched. Written as DNA, the CDR3 is TGTGCCAGCAGCCCGCGGGAGGATTACGAGCAGTACTTC. Encoded protein: CASSPREDYEQYF.